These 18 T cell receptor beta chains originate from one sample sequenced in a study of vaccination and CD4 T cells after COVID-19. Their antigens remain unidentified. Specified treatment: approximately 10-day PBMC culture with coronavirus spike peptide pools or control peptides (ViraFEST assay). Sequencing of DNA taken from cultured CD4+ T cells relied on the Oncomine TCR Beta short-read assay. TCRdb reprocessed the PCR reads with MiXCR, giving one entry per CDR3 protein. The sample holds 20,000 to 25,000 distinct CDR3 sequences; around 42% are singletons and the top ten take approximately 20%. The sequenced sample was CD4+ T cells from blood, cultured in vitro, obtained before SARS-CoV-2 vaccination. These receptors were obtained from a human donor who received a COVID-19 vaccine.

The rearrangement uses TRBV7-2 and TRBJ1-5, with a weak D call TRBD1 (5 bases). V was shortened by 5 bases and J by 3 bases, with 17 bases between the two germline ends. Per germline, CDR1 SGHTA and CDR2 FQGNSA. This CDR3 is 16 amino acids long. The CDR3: CASSEYSGAYNQPQHF. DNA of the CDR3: TGTGCCAGCAGCGAGTATTCTGGGGCTTACAATCAGCCCCAGCATTTT.

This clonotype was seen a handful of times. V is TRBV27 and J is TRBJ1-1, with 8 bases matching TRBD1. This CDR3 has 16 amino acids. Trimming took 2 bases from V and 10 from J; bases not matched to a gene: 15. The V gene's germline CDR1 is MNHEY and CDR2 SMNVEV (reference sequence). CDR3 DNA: TGTGCCAGCAGTTTACACTACGGGGCAGGGGGCTGGGGAGCTTTCTTT. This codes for CASSLHYGAGGWGAFF.

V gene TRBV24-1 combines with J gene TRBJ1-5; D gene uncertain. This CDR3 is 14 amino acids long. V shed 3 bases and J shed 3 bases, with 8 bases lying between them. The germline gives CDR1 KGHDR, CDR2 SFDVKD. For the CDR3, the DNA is TGTGCCACCAGTGATAAGAGGTACAATCAGCCCCAGCATTTT. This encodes CATSDKRYNQPQHF.

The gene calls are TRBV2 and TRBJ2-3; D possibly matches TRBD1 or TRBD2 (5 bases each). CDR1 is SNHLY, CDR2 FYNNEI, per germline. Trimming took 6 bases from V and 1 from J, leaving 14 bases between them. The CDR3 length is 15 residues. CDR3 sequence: CASSGTRSGTDTQYF. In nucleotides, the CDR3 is TGTGCCAGCAGCGGGACCAGGTCCGGCACAGATACGCAGTATTTT.

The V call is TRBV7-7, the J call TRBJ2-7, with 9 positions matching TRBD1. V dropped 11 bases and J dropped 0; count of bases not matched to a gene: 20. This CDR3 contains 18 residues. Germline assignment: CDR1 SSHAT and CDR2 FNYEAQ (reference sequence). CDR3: CAYIPGTGLGKSSYEQYF. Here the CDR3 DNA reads TGTGCCTACATCCCCGGGACAGGGCTAGGAAAATCCTCCTACGAGCAGTACTTC. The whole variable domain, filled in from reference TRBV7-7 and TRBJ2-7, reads GAGVSQSPRYKVTKRGQDVTLRCDPISSHATLYWYQQALGQGPEFLTYFNYEAQPDKSGLPSDRFSAERPEGSISTLTIQRTEQRDSAMYRCAYIPGTGLGKSSYEQYFGPGTRLTVT.

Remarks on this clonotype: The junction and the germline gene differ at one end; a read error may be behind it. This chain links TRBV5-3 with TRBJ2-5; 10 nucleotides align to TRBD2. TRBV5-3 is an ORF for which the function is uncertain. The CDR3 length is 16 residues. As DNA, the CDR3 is TGTGCCAGCAGCTTTATAGCGGGGGGCCTCCAAGAGACCCAGTACTTC. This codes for CASSFIAGGLQETQYF.

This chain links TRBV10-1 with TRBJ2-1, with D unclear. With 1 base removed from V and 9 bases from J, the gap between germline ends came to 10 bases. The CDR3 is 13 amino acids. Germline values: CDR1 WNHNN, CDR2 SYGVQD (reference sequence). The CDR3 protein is CASSEWAGTEQFF. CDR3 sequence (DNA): TGCGCCAGCAGTGAGTGGGCAGGTACTGAGCAGTTCTTC.

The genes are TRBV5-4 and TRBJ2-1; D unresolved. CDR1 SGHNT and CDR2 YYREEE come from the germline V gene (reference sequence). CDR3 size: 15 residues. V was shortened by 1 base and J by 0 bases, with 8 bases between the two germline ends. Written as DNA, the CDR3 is TGTGCCAGCAGCTTGCATCCGGCCTCCTACAATGAGCAGTTCTTC. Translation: CASSLHPASYNEQFF. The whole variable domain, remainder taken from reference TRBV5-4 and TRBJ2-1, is ETGVTQSPTHLIKTRGQQVTLRCSSQSGHNTVSWYQQALGQGPQFIFQYYREEENGRGNFPPRFSGLQFPNYSSELNVNALELDDSALYLCASSLHPASYNEQFFGPGTRLTVL.

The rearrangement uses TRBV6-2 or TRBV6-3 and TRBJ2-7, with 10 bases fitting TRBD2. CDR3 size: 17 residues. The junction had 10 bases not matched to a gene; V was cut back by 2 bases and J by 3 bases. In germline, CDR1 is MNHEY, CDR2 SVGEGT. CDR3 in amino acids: CASSYGGMRLAGYEQYF. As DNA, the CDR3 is TGTGCCAGCAGTTACGGGGGAATGAGACTAGCGGGCTACGAGCAGTACTTC.

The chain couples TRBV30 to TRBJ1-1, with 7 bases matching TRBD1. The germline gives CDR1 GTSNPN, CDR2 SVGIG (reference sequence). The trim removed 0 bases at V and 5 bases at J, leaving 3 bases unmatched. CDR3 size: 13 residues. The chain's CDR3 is CAWSVQTGTEAFF. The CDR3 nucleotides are TGTGCCTGGAGTGTACAGACAGGGACTGAAGCTTTCTTT.

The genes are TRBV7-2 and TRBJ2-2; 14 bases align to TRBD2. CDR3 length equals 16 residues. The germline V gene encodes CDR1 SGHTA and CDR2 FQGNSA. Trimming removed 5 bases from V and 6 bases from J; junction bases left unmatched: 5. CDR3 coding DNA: TGTGCCAGCAGCCCTCGACTAGCGGGGGGGCCCGGGGAGCTGTTTTTT. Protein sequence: CASSPRLAGGPGELFF.

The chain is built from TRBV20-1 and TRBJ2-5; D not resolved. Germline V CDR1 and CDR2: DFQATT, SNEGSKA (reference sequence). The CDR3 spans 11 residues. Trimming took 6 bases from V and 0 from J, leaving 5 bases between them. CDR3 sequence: CSAQNQETQYF. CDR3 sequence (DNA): TGCAGTGCGCAAAACCAAGAGACCCAGTACTTC.

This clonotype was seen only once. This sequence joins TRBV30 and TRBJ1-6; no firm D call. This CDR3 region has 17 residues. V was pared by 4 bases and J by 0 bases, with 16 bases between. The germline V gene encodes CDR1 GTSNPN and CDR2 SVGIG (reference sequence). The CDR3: CAWTKAFFSSYNSPLHF. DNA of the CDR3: TGTGCCTGGACCAAAGCCTTTTTCAGCTCCTATAATTCACCCCTCCACTTT. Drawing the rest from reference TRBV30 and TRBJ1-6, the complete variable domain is SQTIHQWPATLVQPVGSPLSLECTVEGTSNPNLYWYRQAAGRGLQLLFYSVGIGQISSEVPQNLSASRPQDRQFILSSKKLLLSDSGFYLCAWTKAFFSSYNSPLHFGNGTRLTVT.

The CDR3 is CASSQPYGGAHTEAFF. CDR3 bases: TGCGCCAGCAGCCAACCCTATGGGGGAGCGCACACTGAAGCTTTCTTT. The V gene is TRBV4-1, the J gene TRBJ1-1; a weak D match, TRBD1 (5 bases). Germline V gene lookup returns CDR1 MGHRA and CDR2 YSYEKL. V was pared by 2 bases and J by 3 bases, with 16 bases between. The CDR3 spans 16 residues.

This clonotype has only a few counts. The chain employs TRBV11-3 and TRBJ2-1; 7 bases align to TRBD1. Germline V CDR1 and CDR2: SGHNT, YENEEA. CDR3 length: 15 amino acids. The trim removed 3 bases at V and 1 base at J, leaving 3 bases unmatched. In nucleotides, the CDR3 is TGTGCCAGCAGCTTCCGACAGGGATCCTACAATGAGCAGTTCTTC. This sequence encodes CASSFRQGSYNEQFF.

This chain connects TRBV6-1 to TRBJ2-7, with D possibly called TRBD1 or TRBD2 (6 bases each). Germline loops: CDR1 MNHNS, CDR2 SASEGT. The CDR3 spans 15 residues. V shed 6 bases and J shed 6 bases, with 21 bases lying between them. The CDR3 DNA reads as TGTGCCAGCAGCCCCCTTAGGGGGGTTGGTGGCGAGCAGTACTTC. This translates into CASSPLRGVGGEQYF.

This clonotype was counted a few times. CDR3 residues: CASSEGAGWSSNQPQHF. CDR3 in DNA: TGCGCCAGCAGTGAGGGGGCAGGGTGGAGTAGCAATCAGCCCCAGCATTTT. The rearrangement joins TRBV10-2 to TRBJ1-5; D is perhaps TRBD1 (5 bases). CDR3 length equals 17 residues. Germline values: CDR1 WSHSY, CDR2 SAAADI. Trimming took 2 bases from V and 0 from J, leaving 14 bases between them.

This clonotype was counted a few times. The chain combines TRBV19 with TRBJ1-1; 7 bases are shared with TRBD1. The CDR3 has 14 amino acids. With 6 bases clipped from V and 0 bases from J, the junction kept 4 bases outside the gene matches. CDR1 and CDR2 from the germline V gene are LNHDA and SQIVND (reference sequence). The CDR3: CASSPQGMNTEAFF. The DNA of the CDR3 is TGTGCCAGTAGCCCACAGGGGATGAACACTGAAGCTTTCTTT.